The T cell receptor (beta chain) under discussion was sequenced for a study of blood T cells in healthy people across ages. At least ten counts were recorded for this clonotype. Its specificity is unknown. Trimming left V 7 bases short and J 5 bases short, with 11 bases between. The CDR3 is 12 residues long. Germline V lookup: CDR1 MNHEY, CDR2 SVGEGT. Primed by a sample-barcoded 5' primer and a J-beta primer mix, a second PCR proceeded for roughly 6 to 12 cycles. TCRdb processed the 5' RACE reads anew with MiXCR; each CDR3 protein has one entry. The data hold about 800,000 distinct CDR3 sequences, with around a quarter observed a single time. General observations from the study: More naive CD4+ cells and higher diversity marked long-lived donors relative to aged donors.

Separately, the same data were catalogued under a study of T cells of mothers and their children. That source reports: Donors were three healthy Caucasian mothers and their six children. The TCR beta CDR3 read count exceeded 8.5 million for each mother and was 2.5 million to 3 million for each child. Thymic selection molds TCR recombination products alike in related and unrelated pairs.

The sequenced sample was blood. This chain joins TRBV6-2 or TRBV6-3 and TRBJ2-5; D might be TRBD2 (6 bases). The source of this sequence is a boy younger than 18 in good health. CDR3 sequence reads: CASTTGGETQYF. The CDR3 DNA reads as TGTGCCAGCACGACCGGAGGGGAGACCCAGTACTTC.